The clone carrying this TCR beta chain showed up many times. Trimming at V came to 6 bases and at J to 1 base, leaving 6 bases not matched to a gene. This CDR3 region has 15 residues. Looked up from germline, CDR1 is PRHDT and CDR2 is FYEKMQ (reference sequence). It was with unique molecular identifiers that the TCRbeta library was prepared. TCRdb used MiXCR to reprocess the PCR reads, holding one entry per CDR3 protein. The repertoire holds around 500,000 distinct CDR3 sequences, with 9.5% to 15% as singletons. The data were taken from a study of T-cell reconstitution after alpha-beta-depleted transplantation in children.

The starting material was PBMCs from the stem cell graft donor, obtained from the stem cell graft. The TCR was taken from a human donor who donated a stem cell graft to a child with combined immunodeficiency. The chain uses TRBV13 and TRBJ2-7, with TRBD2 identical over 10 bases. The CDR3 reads CASSVPSGRSYEQYF. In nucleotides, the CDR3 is TGTGCCAGCAGTGTCCCTAGCGGGAGATCCTACGAGCAGTACTTC.